The 22 T cell receptor beta chains in this list originate from one sample, sequenced in a study of T cell repertoires in cytomegalovirus infection. The antigens these receptors bind are not known. TCRdb fed the reads into MiXCR, producing one record per CDR3 protein. The sample lists roughly 990,000 distinct CDR3 sequences; more than 25% were seen once. Material: cultured CD8+ T cells from PBMCs, obtained from culture after CMV antigen stimulation. These receptors were collected from a human donor in good health (CMV status not recorded). Some clones in this sample may be carry-over from other donors' samples.

The chain combines TRBV5-6 with TRBJ2-2; D unresolved. The V and J ends lost 4 bases and 7 bases respectively, with 11 bases between them. Germline V gene lookup returns CDR1 SGHDT and CDR2 YYEEEE. The CDR3 extends over 13 amino acids. CDR3 sequence reads: CASSPWTGGELFF. The CDR3 nucleotides are TGTGCCAGCAGCCCGTGGACCGGCGGGGAGCTGTTTTTT.

The rearrangement links TRBV5-1 to TRBJ2-5; weak D call: TRBD2 (6 bases). The germline CDR1 and CDR2 sequences are SGHRS and YFSETQ. The CDR3 covers 14 residues. V gave up 4 bases and J gave up 2 bases, with 12 bases separating them. The CDR3 protein is CASSPYREQETQYF. The CDR3 DNA sequence: TGCGCCAGCAGCCCTTATCGGGAGCAAGAGACCCAGTACTTC. Based on the CDR3 plus reference TRBV5-1 and TRBJ2-5, the full variable domain is KAGVTQTPRYLIKTRGQQVTLSCSPISGHRSVSWYQQTPGQGLQFLFEYFSETQRNKGNFPGRFSGRQFSNSRSEMNVSTLELGDSALYLCASSPYREQETQYFGPGTRLLVL.

This clonotype occurred a few times. The chain uses TRBV5-6 and TRBJ2-5; the D is unclear. Trimming stripped 3 bases from V and 5 bases from J, with 8 bases between. The CDR3 consists of 12 residues. Germline values: CDR1 SGHDT, CDR2 YYEEEE. The CDR3 sequence is CASSSHTETQYF. The CDR3 DNA reads TGTGCCAGCAGCTCCCATACGGAGACCCAGTACTTC.

DNA for the CDR3: TGTGCCAGCAGTTACTGGACAAAGAATTCACCCCTCCACTTT. Translation gives CASSYWTKNSPLHF. V usage is TRBV6-8 and J usage is TRBJ1-6; D is perhaps TRBD1 (5 bases). V was trimmed by 1 base and J by 7 bases, leaving 8 bases between them. From germline, CDR1 is MNHGY and CDR2 SAAAGT. This CDR3 region has 14 residues.

This sequence joins TRBV27 and TRBJ2-7; TRBD2 is a possible D gene (5 bases). V lost 2 bases, J lost 5 bases, and 10 bases lay in between. The CDR3 length is 13 residues. Germline lookup yields CDR1 MNHEY and CDR2 SMNVEV (reference sequence). CDR3 coding DNA: TGTGCCAGCAGTTTAAGTGGGGAGAACGAGCAGTACGTC. Translation: CASSLSGENEQYV.

There are many counts of this clonotype. The V call is TRBV7-6, the J call TRBJ2-5; 11 bases are a match to TRBD1. J was trimmed by 2 bases and V by 5 bases; bases with no gene match: 7. This CDR3 contains 16 residues. The germline V gene encodes CDR1 SGHVS and CDR2 FNYEAQ. This CDR3 reads CASSQGGTGGQETQYF. For the CDR3, the DNA is TGTGCCAGCAGCCAGGGAGGGACAGGGGGTCAAGAGACCCAGTACTTC.

The chain has TRBV6-1 and TRBJ2-1; D may be TRBD1 (5 bases). CDR1 is MNHNS and CDR2 is SASEGT in the germline V gene. Trimming stripped 5 bases from V and 3 bases from J, with 11 bases between. The CDR3 is 14 amino acids. The CDR3 is CASSKRGLYNEQFF. The CDR3, as DNA: TGTGCCAGCAGTAAAAGGGGCCTCTACAATGAGCAGTTCTTC.

The chain combines TRBV7-6 with TRBJ2-7; D might be TRBD2 (5 bases). In germline, CDR1 is SGHVS, CDR2 FNYEAQ. V lost 2 bases, J lost 4 bases, and 9 bases lay in between. The CDR3 sequence is 13 residues long. CDR3 nucleotide sequence: TGTGCCAGCAGCTTAACCGGGGAATACGAGCAGTACTTC. This sequence encodes CASSLTGEYEQYF.

This clonotype was counted many times. This chain uses TRBV7-6 with TRBJ2-2; 10 positions agree with TRBD2. This CDR3 is 16 amino acids long. Looked up from germline, CDR1 is SGHVS and CDR2 is FNYEAQ. Trimming removed 3 bases from V and 4 bases from J; junction bases left unmatched: 5. The CDR3 here is CASSLSGGAATGELFF. DNA for the CDR3: TGTGCCAGCAGCTTGAGCGGGGGGGCGGCCACCGGGGAGCTGTTTTTT.

This clonotype was found a few times. The chain employs TRBV7-6 and TRBJ2-1; D is possibly TRBD1 (5 bases). The V gene lost 3 bases and the J gene lost 8 bases, with 8 bases spanning the gap. Per germline, CDR1 SGHVS and CDR2 FNYEAQ. The CDR3 extends over 12 amino acids. Here the CDR3 reads CASSLDNHEQFF. CDR3 in DNA: TGTGCCAGCAGCTTGGACAACCATGAGCAGTTCTTC.

V gene TRBV28 combines with J gene TRBJ2-3; 11 nucleotides agree with TRBD2. The CDR3 consists of 18 residues. After removal of 3 bases from V and 2 bases from J, the junction contained 10 bases not matched to a gene. Germline V gene data show CDR1 as MDHEN and CDR2 as SYDVKM. The CDR3 loop reads CASSLPTLAGGVTDTQYF. CDR3 coding DNA: TGTGCCAGCAGTTTGCCAACCCTAGCGGGGGGAGTCACAGATACGCAGTATTTT.

The chain employs TRBV7-6 and TRBJ2-5, with TRBD1 matching 8 bases. The V gene's germline CDR1 is SGHVS and CDR2 FNYEAQ. CDR3 length: 18 residues. Trimming cost V 4 bases and J 2 bases; bases outside gene matches: 15. CDR3 sequence reads: CASSYSPGGRDQQETQYF. For the CDR3, the DNA is TGTGCCAGCAGCTACTCCCCAGGGGGCCGAGACCAGCAAGAGACCCAGTACTTC.

There are many counts of this clonotype. The CDR3 DNA is TGCGCCAGCAGCCAAGCTGGGACAGGGAGTTCACCCCTCCACTTT. It codes for CASSQAGTGSSPLHF. The chain uses TRBV4-3 and TRBJ1-6; 9 nucleotides line up with TRBD1. The CDR3 is 15 residues long. Germline V gene data show CDR1 as LGHNA and CDR2 as YSLEER. J gave up 9 bases and V 1 base, and 4 bases lay outside the gene matches.

V and J are TRBV27 and TRBJ1-1, with a possible D match to TRBD1 (6 bases). CDR3 length: 13 residues. Germline-derived CDR1 and CDR2 are MNHEY and SMNVEV (reference sequence). The V end lost 5 bases, the J end lost 7 bases, and 14 bases lay between the germline ends. CDR3 nucleotide sequence: TGTGCCAGCAGTACCCAACAGGGTCGTGAAGCTTTCTTT. This codes for CASSTQQGREAFF.

The chain is built from TRBV5-1 and TRBJ2-1; 10 bases are shared with TRBD2. The CDR3 runs 16 residues. Trimming at V came to 0 bases and at J to 8 bases, leaving 8 bases not matched to a gene. CDR1 and CDR2 from the germline V gene are SGHRS and YFSETQ. The DNA of the CDR3 is TGCGCCAGCAGCTTGGCAAGCGGGGGGGCCGGCGATGAGCAGTTCTTC. As protein: CASSLASGGAGDEQFF.

This clonotype was observed at least ten times. This chain connects TRBV28 to TRBJ1-5; no reliable D call. V was cut by 7 bases and J by 4 bases, with 17 bases left in between. This CDR3 spans 15 amino acids. Germline values: CDR1 MDHEN, CDR2 SYDVKM. The CDR3 is CASNWLGSINQPQHF. The DNA for the CDR3 is TGTGCCAGCAACTGGCTGGGCAGTATTAATCAGCCCCAGCATTTT.

This chain links TRBV4-1 with TRBJ1-3, with unresolved D. CDR3 length: 14 residues. The V and J ends lost 1 base and 4 bases respectively, with 8 bases between them. Germline assignment: CDR1 MGHRA and CDR2 YSYEKL. The CDR3 loop is CASSQGPGGNTIYF. Written as DNA, the CDR3 is TGCGCCAGCAGCCAAGGACCGGGAGGAAACACCATATATTTT.

This chain connects TRBV6-1 to TRBJ2-3, with 7 bases lining up with TRBD1. This CDR3 region has 15 residues. Looked up from germline, CDR1 is MNHNS and CDR2 is SASEGT. The V segment lost 1 base and the J segment 6 bases; nucleotides outside the gene matches: 7. The CDR3 loop is CASSEGRQGPDTQYF. CDR3 in DNA: TGTGCCAGCAGTGAAGGGAGACAGGGCCCGGATACGCAGTATTTT.

The chain carries TRBV15 and TRBJ2-2; D gene ambiguous. CDR3 length equals 15 residues. Germline V gene sequence: CDR1 LNHNV, CDR2 YYDKDF (reference sequence). Trimming removed 0 bases at V and 6 bases at J, with 11 bases between. The CDR3 nucleotides read TGTGCCACCAGCAGAGAGAAGACTGGCTCCGGGGAGCTGTTTTTT. It specifies CATSREKTGSGELFF.

V gene TRBV29-1 combines with J gene TRBJ2-1, with D possibly matching TRBD1 (6 bases). CDR1 is SQVTM, CDR2 ANQGSEA, per germline. V shed 4 bases and J shed 8 bases, with 15 bases lying between them. The CDR3 runs to 13 residues. The CDR3 here is CSVGAGVVDEQFF. In nucleotides, the CDR3 is TGCAGCGTTGGGGCAGGGGTGGTTGATGAGCAGTTCTTC.

J is TRBJ2-7 and V is TRBV10-2, with 8 positions matching TRBD2. V lost 2 bases, J lost 2 bases, and 8 bases stayed unmatched. The CDR3 length is 16 residues. Germline V gene lookup returns CDR1 WSHSY and CDR2 SAAADI. As DNA, the CDR3 is TGCGCCAGCAGTGAGGACGTCCAGCGGGGGACCTACGAGCAGTACTTC. Residues: CASSEDVQRGTYEQYF.

This clonotype appeared a few times. The chain joins TRBV29-1 to TRBJ2-2, with unresolved D. The V end lost 6 bases, the J end lost 1 base, and 6 bases lay between the germline ends. CDR1 and CDR2 from the germline V gene are SQVTM and ANQGSEA. This CDR3 is built from 12 residues. As DNA, the CDR3 is TGCAGCGTCCCCCTGAACACCGGGGAGCTGTTTTTT. It translates to CSVPLNTGELFF.